What follows describes a single TCR beta chain. This clone has just one count. Its antigen specificity is not known. Base qualities are missing; no much larger clone stands one base away. These data originate in a study of blood T cell repertoires in COVID-19 (dated by TCRdb to 2020 to 2022). General notes on the study: Samples from collaborators originated in the United States, Italy and Spain and spanned both the acute and convalescent phases of COVID-19. The dataset comprised deeply sampled blood TCRbeta repertoires from subjects exposed to, actively infected with, or recovered from COVID-19. The samples were drawn from the first 160 participants of the ongoing ImmuneRACE study and from about 1,200 subjects provided by 6 global collaborators. A de-identified subject ID, COVID-19 status, age in years and sex were almost always included in the sample metadata. HLA class I and class II types, where available, came from metadata supplied by the sample provider rather than from assay-based typing. The prospective study material was composed of cDNA or gDNA derived from T cells, B-cell-depleted T cells, or PBMCs. The repertoires were released in a freely available public database intended as a resource for research on the immune response to SARS-CoV-2. Study-wide conclusions, independent of this receptor: The quantity of clinical and demographic metadata differed by source and by participant and was supplied without curation.

TCRbeta CDR3 regions were amplified from genomic DNA by means of the immunoSEQ Assay, a bias-controlled multiplex PCR. The published analysis was carried out like this. The number of nucleated cells in each sample was estimated from the amplification of reference gene primers within the assay. Sequence reads were collapsed and filtered to measure the absolute abundance of every unique TCRbeta CDR3 rearrangement. For each sample, productive Simpson clonality was calculated by taking the square root of Simpson's diversity index across productive rearrangements. TCRdb carries this immuneACCESS record with in-frame sequences only. Its versions omit some clonotypes, under half of them owing to an unresolved V gene in the studies checked, with the rest unexplained. The DNA gave D and trimming, while V, J and clone size come from that table. This sample lists some 160,000 clones; 76% were detected once. About 4% of the sample is in the top ten clones.

From its cysteine to its phenylalanine, the CDR3 spans 16 amino acids. The retained sequence is limited to the CDR3, 48 bases, with the frame set at the first base. Germline trimming amounts to 7 bases on V and 9 bases on J, with 20 as the count of junction bases outside the gene matches. From the germline V gene, CDR1 is MDHEN and CDR2 is SYDVKM. Each collaborating institution followed its own protocols to collect whole blood in K2EDTA tubes. Collaborator samples were shipped for TCRbeta analysis as frozen whole blood, isolated PBMCs, or DNA extracted from either sample type. The sequenced material came from peripheral blood. This sequence was found in a man aged 60 to 75 with acute or convalescent COVID-19. This chain joins TRBV28 to TRBJ1-2, and 7 junction bases match TRBD1. The nucleotide sequence is given as TGTGCCAGCACCCCCGGGGGACAGTCGCTACCTTACAGCTACACCTTC. This codes for CASTPGGQSLPYSYTF.